This T cell receptor (beta chain) was sequenced in a study of blood T cell repertoires in COVID-19 (dated by TCRdb to the early 2020s). Study-wide context: The collaborator samples originated in the United States, Italy and Spain and spanned the acute and convalescent phases of COVID-19. The prospective study material was composed of cDNA or gDNA derived from T cells, B-cell-depleted T cells, or PBMCs. Subjects who had been exposed to COVID-19, were actively infected with it, or had recovered from it provided the deeply sampled blood TCRbeta repertoires that made up the dataset. The repertoires were made available in a free public database intended to serve as a resource for research on the immune response to SARS-CoV-2. The samples were drawn from the first 160 participants of the ongoing ImmuneRACE study and from over a thousand subjects provided by 6 global collaborators. Sample metadata almost always included a de-identified subject ID, COVID-19 status, age in years and sex. Where HLA class I and class II types were available, the types were taken from metadata supplied by the sample provider, not from assay-based typing. Results the study describes overall, beyond this receptor: Clinical and demographic metadata were provided uncurated, with the amount varying by source and participant.

A second Seattle source provided samples from volunteer blood donors who had recovered from COVID-19. Each collaborating institution followed its own protocols to collect whole blood in K2EDTA tubes. Collaborator samples were shipped for TCRbeta analysis as frozen whole blood, isolated PBMCs, or DNA extracted from either sample type. TCRbeta CDR3 regions were amplified from genomic DNA by means of the immunoSEQ Assay, a bias-controlled multiplex PCR. In the paper's pipeline: Nucleated cell counts per sample were estimated from amplification of reference gene primers within the assay. To quantify the absolute abundance of each unique TCRbeta CDR3 rearrangement, sequence reads were collapsed and filtered. For each sample, productive Simpson clonality was calculated by taking the square root of Simpson's diversity index across productive rearrangements. TCRdb stores this immuneACCESS table with in-frame sequences only. Part of the clones is absent; in the studies checked, under half of the shortfall reflects unresolved V genes, and no reason is known for the rest. D and trimming come from the DNA, and the V and J calls and clone size come from that table. This sample comprises 150,000 to 200,000 clones, 70% to 90% of them detected only once. The ten top clones hold about 1.9% of the sample.

Note on this clone: Which antigen it targets is not known. There are no base qualities to consult, and no much larger clone falls within one base.

The source of this sequence is a man aged 18 to 30 who had recovered from COVID-19. The sequencing sample was made of peripheral blood.

The DNA is TGTGCCAGCAGTTTATCTCCCAGCTCCTACGAGCAGTACTTC. This gives the protein CASSLSPSSYEQYF. The rearrangement combines TRBV28 with TRBJ2-7; too little of a D gene remains to name it. V loses 1 base of germline sequence and J loses 0 bases, and the interval between the two ends is 7 bases. The CDR3 holds 14 amino acids from the cysteine to the phenylalanine. The retained sequence is limited to the CDR3, 42 bases, with the frame set at the first base. From the germline V gene, CDR1 is MDHEN and CDR2 is SYDVKM.